This entry lists 23 T cell receptor beta chains sequenced from one sample in a study of T cells in localized non-small cell lung cancer. Method: immunoSEQ multiplex PCR; TCRdb's copy keeps in-frame clones and lacks some. The sample consists of about 43,000 clones, around 90% of them appearing once. Specimen: PBMCs, collected before any cancer treatment. These TCRs come from a woman aged 40-69 years with stage II lung adenocarcinoma.

The rearrangement joins TRBV19 to TRBJ2-7, with 11 bases lining up with TRBD1. This CDR3 spans 14 amino acids. Per germline, CDR1 LNHDA and CDR2 SQIVND (reference sequence). Trimming at V came to 3 bases and at J to 3 bases, leaving 1 base not matched to a gene. The chain's CDR3 is CASSMDRGLYEQYF. CDR3 bases: TGTGCCAGTAGTATGGACAGGGGGCTCTACGAGCAGTACTTC.

This chain uses TRBV6-9 with TRBJ1-1; D unresolved. V was shortened by 5 bases and J by 6 bases, with 13 bases between the two germline ends. From germline, CDR1 is MNHGY and CDR2 SVAAGI. The CDR3 is 13 residues long. CDR3 sequence (DNA): TGTGCCAGCAGTCCTGCATTGATGGCTGAAGCTTTCTTT. Its translation is CASSPALMAEAFF.

The chain joins TRBV25-1 to TRBJ2-2; perhaps TRBD1 as D (6 bases). Between the trimmed V and J ends, which lost 6 bases and 5 bases, there was a span of 10 bases. This CDR3 has 13 amino acids. Germline loops: CDR1 MGHDK, CDR2 SYGVNS. The CDR3: CASRQGETGELFF. CDR3 nucleotides: TGTGCCAGCAGACAGGGTGAGACCGGGGAGCTGTTTTTT.

The V gene is TRBV15, the J gene TRBJ2-7; no definite D call. The CDR3 runs to 14 residues. V was trimmed by 0 bases and J by 0 bases, leaving 6 bases between them. Germline CDR1 and CDR2: LNHNV and YYDKDF (reference sequence). Here the CDR3 reads CATSREGYSYEQYF. CDR3 DNA: TGTGCCACCAGCAGAGAGGGGTACTCCTACGAGCAGTACTTC.

This chain links TRBV5-1 with TRBJ2-7, with TRBD2 matching over 10 bases. The V and J ends lost 0 bases and 4 bases, in that order; junction bases with no gene match: 7. The CDR3 has 16 residues. Germline CDR1 and CDR2: SGHRS and YFSETQ. The CDR3 loop is CASSLVWASGSYEQYF. CDR3 DNA: TGCGCCAGCAGCTTGGTCTGGGCTAGCGGGAGTTACGAGCAGTACTTC.

The chain links TRBV6-1 to TRBJ2-7; the match to TRBD2 covers 8 bases. The germline V gene has CDR1 MNHNS and CDR2 SASEGT. Unmatched junction bases numbered 3, after V lost 5 bases and J lost 6 bases. CDR3 length equals 12 residues. The CDR3 loop is CASSRTSSEQYF. DNA of the CDR3: TGTGCCAGCAGTAGGACTAGCTCCGAGCAGTACTTC.

This clone was seen a single time. The V gene is TRBV19, the J gene TRBJ1-1; D is possibly TRBD1 (6 bases). Trimming took 5 bases from V and 1 from J, leaving 14 bases between them. CDR3 length equals 15 residues. Per germline, CDR1 LNHDA and CDR2 SQIVND (reference sequence). CDR3 sequence reads: CASSLAGTKNTEAFF. In DNA, the CDR3 is TGTGCCAGTAGTCTAGCCGGGACAAAGAACACTGAAGCTTTCTTT.

V gene TRBV28 combines with J gene TRBJ2-7, with D uncertain. Germline loops: CDR1 MDHEN, CDR2 SYDVKM. This CDR3 spans 13 amino acids. V gave up 7 bases and J gave up 7 bases, with 17 bases separating them. The CDR3 region is CASTSSAIGEQYF. CDR3 nucleotide sequence: TGTGCCAGCACTTCCTCCGCCATTGGGGAGCAGTACTTC.

The chain recombines TRBV28 with TRBJ2-3; no definite D call. V lost 2 bases and J 7 bases, leaving 10 bases between the germline ends. The length of the CDR3 is 13 residues. Germline V gene sequence: CDR1 MDHEN, CDR2 SYDVKM. CDR3 DNA sequence: TGTGCCAGCAGTTTAGTGTGGAAAAATACGCAGTATTTT. Its protein is CASSLVWKNTQYF.

The CDR3 spells CATGQGTEAFF. CDR3 coding DNA: TGTGCCACCGGACAGGGTACTGAAGCTTTCTTT. The chain carries TRBV6-5 and TRBJ1-1; TRBD1 agrees at 8 bases. The CDR3 has 11 residues. Trimming at V came to 10 bases and at J to 5 bases, leaving 3 bases not matched to a gene. Germline V gives CDR1 MNHEY, CDR2 SVGAGI.

V usage is TRBV29-1 and J usage is TRBJ2-7; 7 positions agree with TRBD2. Per germline, CDR1 SQVTM and CDR2 ANQGSEA. V shed 5 bases, J shed 0 bases, and the junction held 7 bases outside the gene matches. This CDR3 has 14 residues. The CDR3 bases are TGCAGCGTTACCCTAGCGGCCGACTCCTACGAGCAGTACTTC. The encoded protein is CSVTLAADSYEQYF.

The rearrangement joins TRBV19 to TRBJ2-5; TRBD2 matches 12 bases. CDR3 size: 16 residues. CDR1 is LNHDA, CDR2 SQIVND, per germline (reference sequence). Trimming took 5 bases from V and 2 from J; bases not matched to a gene: 6. CDR3 sequence reads: CASSSTLAGGQETQYF. In DNA, the CDR3 is TGTGCCAGTAGTTCGACACTAGCGGGGGGACAAGAGACCCAGTACTTC.

The chain joins TRBV10-2 to TRBJ2-3; the D gene is possibly TRBD1 (6 bases). Trimming took off 6 bases at V and 3 bases at J, with 25 bases between the two ends. From germline, CDR1 is WSHSY and CDR2 SAAADI. CDR3 length equals 18 residues. The CDR3 coding sequence is TGCGCCAGCAGAGGGGCTTCGTCCTCCCAGGGGCTTACAGATACGCAGTATTTT. Amino acid sequence: CASRGASSSQGLTDTQYF.

The genes are TRBV29-1 and TRBJ1-1; 10 bases align to TRBD1. The CDR3 has 13 residues. Losses at the gene ends were 4 bases for V and 5 bases for J; bases not matched to a gene: 4. Germline assignment: CDR1 SQVTM and CDR2 ANQGSEA. The CDR3 DNA reads as TGCAGCGTTGGACAGGGGGCAGGAACTGAAGCTTTCTTT. Translating gives CSVGQGAGTEAFF.

The gene calls are TRBV28 and TRBJ2-7, with D perhaps matching TRBD1 or TRBD2 (5 bases each). There are 14 residues in the CDR3. Germline V lookup: CDR1 MDHEN, CDR2 SYDVKM. Trimming took 3 bases from V and 0 from J, leaving 9 bases between them. CDR3 DNA sequence: TGTGCCAGCAGTTTTGCAGGGAGCTCCTACGAGCAGTACTTC. It codes for CASSFAGSSYEQYF.

V and J are TRBV28 and TRBJ1-2, with 7 nucleotides matching TRBD1. This CDR3 is 14 amino acids long. The V and J ends lost 4 bases and 8 bases, in that order; junction bases with no gene match: 10. The V gene's germline CDR1 is MDHEN and CDR2 SYDVKM. The CDR3 DNA follows: TGTGCCAGCAGTTCCCAACCGACAGGGTTCGGCTACACCTTC. Amino acids: CASSSQPTGFGYTF.

This clone was observed once. V and J are TRBV19 and TRBJ2-1; 12 nucleotides align to TRBD2. This CDR3 region has 16 residues. V was pared by 4 bases and J by 4 bases, with 5 bases of the junction left unmatched. The germline CDR1 and CDR2 sequences are LNHDA and SQIVND (reference sequence). CDR3 in DNA: TGTGCCAGTAGTACTAGCGGGAGGGCCGGGTACAATGAGCAGTTCTTC. Translation gives CASSTSGRAGYNEQFF.

The chain combines TRBV9 with TRBJ2-1, with TRBD1 matching over 9 bases. After removal of 3 bases from V and 9 bases from J, the junction contained 13 bases not matched to a gene. CDR1 and CDR2 from the germline V gene are SGDLS and YYNGEE. The CDR3 extends over 16 amino acids. The CDR3 region is CASSAPPGQGYGEQFF. DNA for the CDR3: TGTGCCAGCAGCGCGCCTCCGGGACAGGGCTATGGTGAGCAGTTCTTC.

V is TRBV19 and J is TRBJ2-1; 7 bases map to TRBD2. The ends lost 2 bases at V and 5 bases at J; junction bases unmatched: 6. The CDR3 length is 15 residues. The germline V gene has CDR1 LNHDA and CDR2 SQIVND (reference sequence). The CDR3 nucleotides are TGTGCCAGTAGTATAAGGCTAGCGGAAAACAATGAGCAGTTCTTC. This encodes CASSIRLAENNEQFF. The entire variable domain, with the rest obtained from reference TRBV19 and TRBJ2-1, is as follows: DGGITQSPKYLFRKEGQNVTLSCEQNLNHDAMYWYRQDPGQGLRLIYYSQIVNDFQKGDIAEGYSVSREKKESFPLTVTSAQKNPTAFYLCASSIRLAENNEQFFGPGTRLTVL.

The CDR3, as DNA: TGTGCCAGCAGCCGAGGACTAGCGGGCGCCTCGGGTACGCAGTATTTT. Protein sequence: CASSRGLAGASGTQYF. This chain connects TRBV11-3 to TRBJ2-3, with TRBD2 identical over 11 bases. The ends lost 5 bases at V and 8 bases at J; junction bases unmatched: 12. The CDR3 has 16 residues. Germline loops: CDR1 SGHNT, CDR2 YENEEA.

V usage is TRBV4-2 and J usage is TRBJ2-2; TRBD2 matches at 8 bases. V lost 0 bases and J lost 1; bases outside the gene matches: 1. CDR3 length: 16 amino acids. Per the germline V gene, CDR1 is LGHNA and CDR2 is YNFKEQ. The CDR3 is CASSQETSENTGELFF. For the CDR3, the DNA is TGTGCCAGCAGCCAAGAGACTAGCGAGAACACCGGGGAGCTGTTTTTT.

The J gene is TRBJ2-3, the V gene TRBV10-3, with 8 bases fitting TRBD2. J was trimmed by 1 base and V by 4 bases; bases with no gene match: 7. The length of the CDR3 is 16 residues. Germline lookup yields CDR1 ENHRY and CDR2 SYGVKD. CDR3 sequence: CAISAPPREGTDTQYF. CDR3 DNA: TGTGCCATCAGTGCCCCCCCGCGGGAGGGCACAGATACGCAGTATTTT.

The chain has TRBV7-8 and TRBJ1-4; TRBD1 aligns across 8 bases. Germline CDR1 SGHVS, CDR2 FQNEAQ. The CDR3 totals 16 residues. The V gene end was trimmed by 5 bases and the J gene end by 6 bases; junction bases not matched to a gene: 11. As DNA, the CDR3 is TGTGCCAGCAGCCACTGGGTGGGGACAGGCCATGAAAAACTGTTTTTT. This codes for CASSHWVGTGHEKLFF.